The present TCR beta chain was sequenced within a study of post-analysis software for immune sequencing data. Overall study results and limits: When patients were compared with controls, about five TRBV segments were more frequent, TRBV5-6, TRBV5-1 and TRBV20-1 among them. Samples from a shared batch, those prepared together, strongly co-clustered by F measure.

For this clonotype: The antigen remains unidentified.

This CDR3 region has 15 residues. Trimming stripped 0 bases from V and 0 bases from J, with 12 bases between. CDR1 and CDR2 (germline): DFQATT, SNEGSKA (reference sequence). Unique molecular identifiers were present in the TCR beta cDNA libraries. Some 500,000 cDNA molecules were obtained from roughly 0.93 to 9.6 million T cells. TCRdb reanalysed the PCR reads using MiXCR and keeps one entry per CDR3 protein. The sample lists 800,000 to 950,000 distinct CDR3 sequences; about 53% were seen once. The genes are TRBV20-1 and TRBJ2-7; no reliable D call. This sequence was found in a girl between 5 and 17 years old with multiple sclerosis. The sample consisted of blood. The CDR3 sequence: CSAREGSNSSYEQYF. The CDR3 nucleotides read TGCAGTGCTAGAGAGGGGTCGAATTCCTCCTACGAGCAGTACTTC.